This TCR beta chain was sequenced during a study of blood T cell repertoires in COVID-19. CDR1 SGHNT and CDR2 YENEEA come from the germline V gene. The CDR3 is 15 amino acids. Trimming cost V 5 bases and J 5 bases; bases outside gene matches: 10. This clone was seen a handful of times. The assay was immunoSEQ multiplex PCR, and TCRdb's table has in-frame clones only and misses some. The sample lists approximately 210,000 clones, roughly four fifths seen once, with roughly 12% in the top ten. Researchers sorted participants into cohorts using their self-reported clinical history. Donors in Cohort 3 counted as recovered after two negative PCRs, clearance, or symptom resolution.

The chain has TRBV11-3 and TRBJ2-7; 9 bases are shared with TRBD1. Source material: PBMCs or T cells enriched from blood (not recorded which). The sequence derives from a middle-aged man who had recovered from COVID-19. Here the CDR3 reads CASSHGTGRTDEQYF. CDR3 bases: TGTGCCAGCAGCCACGGGACAGGGCGGACTGACGAGCAGTACTTC.